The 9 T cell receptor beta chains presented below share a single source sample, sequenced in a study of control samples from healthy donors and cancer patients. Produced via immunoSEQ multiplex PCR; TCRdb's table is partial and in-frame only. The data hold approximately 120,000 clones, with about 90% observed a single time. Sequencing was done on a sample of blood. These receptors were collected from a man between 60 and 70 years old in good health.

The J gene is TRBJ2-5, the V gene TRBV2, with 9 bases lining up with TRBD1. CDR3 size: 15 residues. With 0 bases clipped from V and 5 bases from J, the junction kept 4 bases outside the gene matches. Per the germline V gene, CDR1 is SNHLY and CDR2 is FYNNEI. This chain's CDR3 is CASSEAGTGSETQYF. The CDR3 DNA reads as TGTGCCAGCAGTGAAGCCGGGACAGGGTCGGAGACCCAGTACTTC. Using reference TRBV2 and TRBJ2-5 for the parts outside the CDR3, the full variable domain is EPEVTQTPSHQVTQMGQEVILRCVPISNHLYFYWYRQILGQKVEFLVSFYNNEISEKSEIFDDQFSVERPDGSNFTLKIRSTKLEDSAMYFCASSEAGTGSETQYFGPGTRLLVL.

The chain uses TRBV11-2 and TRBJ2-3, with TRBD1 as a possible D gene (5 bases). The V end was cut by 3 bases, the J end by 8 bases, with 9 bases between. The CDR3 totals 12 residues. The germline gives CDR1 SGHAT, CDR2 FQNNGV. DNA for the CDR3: TGTGCCAGCAGCTTCCAGGGAAGTACGCAGTATTTT. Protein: CASSFQGSTQYF.

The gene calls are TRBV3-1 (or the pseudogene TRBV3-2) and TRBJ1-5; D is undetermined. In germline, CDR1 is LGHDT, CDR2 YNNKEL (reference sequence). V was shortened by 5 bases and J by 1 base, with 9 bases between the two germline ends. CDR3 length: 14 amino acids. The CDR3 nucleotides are TGTGCCAGCAGCGGACTGGGAAGCAATCAGCCCCAGCATTTT. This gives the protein CASSGLGSNQPQHF.

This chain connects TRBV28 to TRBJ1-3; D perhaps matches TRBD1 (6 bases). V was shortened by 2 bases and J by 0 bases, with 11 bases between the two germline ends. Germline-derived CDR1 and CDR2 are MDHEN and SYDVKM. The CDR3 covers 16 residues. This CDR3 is CASSLRQGTSGNTIYF. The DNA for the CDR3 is TGTGCCAGCAGTTTAAGGCAGGGGACCTCTGGAAACACCATATATTTT. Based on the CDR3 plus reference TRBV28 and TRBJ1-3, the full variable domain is DVKVTQSSRYLVKRTGEKVFLECVQDMDHENMFWYRQDPGLGLRLIYFSYDVKMKEKGDIPEGYSVSREKKERFSLILESASTNQTSMYLCASSLRQGTSGNTIYFGEGSWLTVV.

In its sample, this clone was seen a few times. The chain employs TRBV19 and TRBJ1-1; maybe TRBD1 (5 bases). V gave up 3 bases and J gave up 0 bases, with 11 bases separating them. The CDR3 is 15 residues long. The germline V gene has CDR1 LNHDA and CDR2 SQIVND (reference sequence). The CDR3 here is CASSIFSGMNTEAFF. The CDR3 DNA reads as TGTGCCAGTAGTATTTTCTCAGGGATGAACACTGAAGCTTTCTTT. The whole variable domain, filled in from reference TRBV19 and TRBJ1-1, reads DGGITQSPKYLFRKEGQNVTLSCEQNLNHDAMYWYRQDPGQGLRLIYYSQIVNDFQKGDIAEGYSVSREKKESFPLTVTSAQKNPTAFYLCASSIFSGMNTEAFFGQGTRLTVV.

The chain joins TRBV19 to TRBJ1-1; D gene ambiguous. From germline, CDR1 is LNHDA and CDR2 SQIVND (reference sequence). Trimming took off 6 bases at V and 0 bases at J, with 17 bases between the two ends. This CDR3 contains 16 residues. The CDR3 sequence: CASRGVVAGLNTEAFF. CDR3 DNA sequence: TGTGCCAGTAGAGGAGTCGTCGCAGGCCTGAACACTGAAGCTTTCTTT.

CDR3 residues: CASSQANSGGFYEQYF. CDR3 bases: TGTGCCAGCAGCCAAGCCAATAGCGGGGGGTTCTACGAGCAGTACTTC. The chain is built from TRBV7-2 and TRBJ2-7; 10 bases agree with TRBD2. This CDR3 has 16 residues. V trimming: 5 bases; J trimming: 3 bases; junction bases outside the gene matches: 10. Germline lookup yields CDR1 SGHTA and CDR2 FQGNSA. The complete variable domain, with remaining parts taken from reference TRBV7-2 and TRBJ2-7, reads GAGVSQSPSNKVTEKGKDVELRCDPISGHTALYWYRQSLGQGLEFLIYFQGNSAPDKSGLPSDRFSAERTGGSVSTLTIQRTQQEDSAVYLCASSQANSGGFYEQYFGPGTRLTVT.

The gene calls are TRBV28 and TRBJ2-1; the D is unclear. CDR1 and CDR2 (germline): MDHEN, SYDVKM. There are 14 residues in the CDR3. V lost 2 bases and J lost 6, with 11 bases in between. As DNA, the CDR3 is TGTGCCAGCAGTTTACTTCGGGTGGGCAATGAGCAGTTCTTC. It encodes CASSLLRVGNEQFF.

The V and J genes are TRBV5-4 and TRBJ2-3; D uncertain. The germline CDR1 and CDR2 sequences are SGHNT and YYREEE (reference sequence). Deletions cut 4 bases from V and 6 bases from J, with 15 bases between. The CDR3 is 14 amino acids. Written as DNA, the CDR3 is TGTGCCAGCAGCCCTACTATGGTTAGCGATACGCAGTATTTT. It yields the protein CASSPTMVSDTQYF. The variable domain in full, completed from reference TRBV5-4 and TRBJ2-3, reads ETGVTQSPTHLIKTRGQQVTLRCSSQSGHNTVSWYQQALGQGPQFIFQYYREEENGRGNFPPRFSGLQFPNYSSELNVNALELDDSALYLCASSPTMVSDTQYFGPGTRLTVL.